These 22 T cell receptor beta chains share one sample of origin, sequenced in a study of T-cell reconstitution after alpha-beta-depleted transplantation in children. Preparation of the TCRbeta library was carried out with unique molecular identifiers. TCRdb ran MiXCR on the PCR reads and lists one entry per CDR3 protein. The top ten clones hold roughly 4% of a sample with about 610,000 distinct CDR3 sequences, 10% of them seen once. The source was PBMCs from the stem cell graft donor, collected from the stem cell graft. The receptors were sampled from a human donor who donated a stem cell graft to a child with acute myeloid leukemia.

This clonotype was seen repeatedly, ten times or more. CDR3 residues: CATSIHRDTQYF. CDR3 nucleotides: TGTGCCACCAGCATCCACCGGGATACGCAGTATTTT. This chain joins TRBV15 and TRBJ2-3; D unclear. Germline CDR1 is LNHNV and CDR2 is YYDKDF (reference sequence). Trimming pared 4 bases from V and 6 bases from J, leaving 8 bases between. This CDR3 is 12 amino acids long. Variable domain in full (rest from reference TRBV15 and TRBJ2-3): DAMVIQNPRYQVTQFGKPVTLSCSQTLNHNVMYWYQQKSSQAPKLLFHYYDKDFNNEADTPDNFQSRRPNTSFCFLDIRSPGLGDTAMYLCATSIHRDTQYFGPGTRLTVL.

This CDR3 reads CASSLPGTSGRNEQYF. The CDR3 DNA follows: TGTGCCAGCAGCTTACCTGGGACTAGCGGGAGAAACGAGCAGTACTTC. This sequence joins TRBV7-2 and TRBJ2-7; 14 nucleotides agree with TRBD2. The germline V gene has CDR1 SGHTA and CDR2 FQGNSA. The CDR3 sequence is 16 residues long. V shed 2 bases, J shed 5 bases, and the junction held 5 bases outside the gene matches.

The chain carries TRBV10-3 and TRBJ2-5, with TRBD1 matching over 7 bases. CDR3 length: 15 amino acids. CDR1 ENHRY and CDR2 SYGVKD come from the germline V gene. Trimming at V came to 4 bases and at J to 2 bases, leaving 7 bases not matched to a gene. CDR3 loop: CAISADRVGQETQYF. For the CDR3, the DNA is TGTGCCATCAGTGCCGACAGGGTGGGTCAAGAGACCCAGTACTTC.

This clonotype was observed a handful of times. The rearrangement links TRBV28 to TRBJ2-7; 7 bases are a match to TRBD1. V gave up 2 bases and J gave up 1 base; unmatched junction bases: 8. The germline V gene encodes CDR1 MDHEN and CDR2 SYDVKM. The CDR3 is 16 amino acids. CDR3: CASSLLISTGSYEQYF. The CDR3 bases are TGTGCCAGCAGTTTACTGATTTCGACAGGGTCCTACGAGCAGTACTTC. Looking up the rest from reference TRBV28 and TRBJ2-7 gives the full variable domain: DVKVTQSSRYLVKRTGEKVFLECVQDMDHENMFWYRQDPGLGLRLIYFSYDVKMKEKGDIPEGYSVSREKKERFSLILESASTNQTSMYLCASSLLISTGSYEQYFGPGTRLTVT.

This clonotype was recorded at least ten times. The chain carries TRBV6-5 and TRBJ2-7; 9 bases are a match to TRBD1. J gave up 5 bases and V 0 bases, and 5 bases lay outside the gene matches. The CDR3 loop spans 15 amino acids. Looked up from germline, CDR1 is MNHEY and CDR2 is SVGAGI. The CDR3 DNA follows: TGTGCCAGCAGTTACTCGAGAGGACAGGGGAACGAGCAGTACTTC. This gives the protein CASSYSRGQGNEQYF.

The sample holds a few counts of this clonotype. The chain couples TRBV7-9 to TRBJ1-2, with 7 bases fitting TRBD1. Germline CDR1 SEHNR, CDR2 FQNEAQ (reference sequence). Trimming took 5 bases from V and 8 from J; bases not matched to a gene: 5. This CDR3 spans 12 amino acids. In nucleotides, the CDR3 is TGTGCCAGCAGCAAGACAGGGAGCGGCTACACCTTC. Protein: CASSKTGSGYTF.

This clonotype came up a few times. The chain couples TRBV2 to TRBJ1-3, with D unclear. The CDR3 extends over 15 amino acids. Germline CDR1 is SNHLY and CDR2 is FYNNEI. Trimming shortened V by 1 base and J by 0 bases, and 7 bases separated the two germline ends. The CDR3 bases are TGTGCCAGCAGTGAAGGGGGTGCCTCTGGAAACACCATATATTTT. Translation gives CASSEGGASGNTIYF.

This clonotype has a handful of counts. The chain joins TRBV9 to TRBJ2-2; 10 bases agree with TRBD2. Losses at the gene ends were 4 bases for V and 4 bases for J; bases not matched to a gene: 7. CDR1 SGDLS and CDR2 YYNGEE come from the germline V gene. The length of the CDR3 is 16 residues. The CDR3 region has the DNA TGTGCCAGCAGCTCTCGACTAGCGGGCAGCACCGGGGAGCTGTTTTTT. Protein product: CASSSRLAGSTGELFF.

Ten or more counts support this clonotype. The V call is TRBV12-3 or TRBV12-4, the J call TRBJ1-5, with D maybe TRBD1 (6 bases). The CDR3 is 14 amino acids. Trimming pared 3 bases from V and 10 bases from J, leaving 16 bases between. CDR3 protein: CASSFGGGWEPQHF. DNA of the CDR3: TGTGCCAGCAGTTTTGGGGGGGGCTGGGAACCCCAGCATTTT.

The rearrangement joins TRBV6-5 to TRBJ2-3; 10 bases align to TRBD2. Looked up from germline, CDR1 is MNHEY and CDR2 is SVGAGI. This CDR3 has 16 amino acids. V was pared by 2 bases and J by 0 bases, with 2 bases of the junction left unmatched. The CDR3 nucleotides read TGTGCCAGCAGTTACACGACTAGCGGGAGCACAGATACGCAGTATTTT. Its protein product is CASSYTTSGSTDTQYF.

This clonotype has only a few counts. CDR3: CASSPDELHSYEQYF. CDR3 coding DNA: TGTGCCAGCAGCCCAGACGAGCTACACTCCTACGAGCAGTACTTC. The rearrangement joins TRBV27 to TRBJ2-7; D is unresolved. The length of the CDR3 is 15 residues. Trimming stripped 6 bases from V and 0 bases from J, with 15 bases between. The germline V gene encodes CDR1 MNHEY and CDR2 SMNVEV (reference sequence).

The sample holds a few counts of this clonotype. The CDR3 sequence is CSGEGWDRATDTQYF. The CDR3 bases are TGCAGTGGGGAAGGCTGGGACAGGGCCACAGATACGCAGTATTTT. The chain couples TRBV20-1 to TRBJ2-3, with TRBD1 matching over 9 bases. This CDR3 is 15 amino acids long. V trimming: 7 bases; J trimming: 2 bases; junction bases outside the gene matches: 10. CDR1 DFQATT and CDR2 SNEGSKA come from the germline V gene (reference sequence).

This clonotype was recorded many times. The genes are TRBV20-1 and TRBJ1-5; tentative D call: TRBD1 (6 bases). The ends were cut back, 1 base at V and 2 bases at J, with 9 bases in the middle. The CDR3 covers 14 residues. From germline, CDR1 is DFQATT and CDR2 SNEGSKA (reference sequence). DNA for the CDR3: TGCAGTGCTAGAGGGACAGTCGGCAATCAGCCCCAGCATTTT. Translating it yields CSARGTVGNQPQHF.

This clonotype occurred a few times. As the CDR3 is not closed by the conserved phenylalanine or tryptophan, this likely results from a read error. The chain carries TRBV7-2 and TRBJ2-7; D not certain. V dropped 4 bases and J dropped 0 bases, with 4 bases sitting between them. The CDR3 has 12 amino acids. In germline, CDR1 is SGHTA, CDR2 FQGNSA. The chain's CDR3 is CASSSNSYEQYL. The CDR3 DNA sequence: TGTGCCAGCAGCTCCAACTCCTACGAGCAGTACCTC.

Ten or more counts support this clonotype. The chain employs TRBV20-1 and TRBJ2-6; D is undetermined. CDR1 is DFQATT, CDR2 SNEGSKA, per germline (reference sequence). This CDR3 has 16 residues. Trimming shortened V by 3 bases and J by 0 bases, and 12 bases separated the two germline ends. The CDR3 region is CSASEQASSGANVLTF. The CDR3 nucleotides are TGCAGTGCTAGCGAGCAGGCGAGCTCTGGGGCCAACGTCCTGACTTTC.

The chain joins TRBV29-1 to TRBJ2-7; TRBD2 matches 12 bases. J was trimmed by 2 bases and V by 0 bases; bases with no gene match: 5. Germline-derived CDR1 and CDR2 are SQVTM and ANQGSEA. This CDR3 has 16 residues. The CDR3 spells CSVEDPRTSGAYEQYF. The CDR3 nucleotides read TGCAGCGTTGAAGACCCTCGGACTAGCGGGGCCTACGAGCAGTACTTC.

This clonotype was recorded at least ten times. The rearrangement links TRBV4-3 to TRBJ2-1, with 9 bases aligning to TRBD2. V dropped 0 bases and J dropped 15; count of bases not matched to a gene: 12. Germline V CDR1 and CDR2: LGHNA, YSLEER. This CDR3 is 15 amino acids long. The CDR3 spells CASSQDRGLASSRFF. In DNA form, the CDR3 reads TGCGCCAGCAGCCAAGATAGGGGACTAGCATCCAGTCGGTTCTTC.

At least ten counts were recorded for this clonotype. This chain joins TRBV4-3 and TRBJ2-1; the D gene is possibly TRBD1 (6 bases). CDR1 LGHNA and CDR2 YSLEER come from the germline V gene. The CDR3 extends over 16 amino acids. With 0 bases removed from V and 1 base from J, the gap between germline ends came to 10 bases. As DNA, the CDR3 is TGCGCCAGCAGCCAAGAAAGGGGGTATTCCTACAATGAGCAGTTCTTC. It codes for CASSQERGYSYNEQFF.

This clonotype was seen more than once but under ten times. V gene TRBV20-1 combines with J gene TRBJ2-7, with TRBD2 matching 11 bases. Trimming at V came to 4 bases and at J to 4 bases, leaving 3 bases not matched to a gene. The CDR3 extends over 13 amino acids. Germline V gives CDR1 DFQATT, CDR2 SNEGSKA (reference sequence). Here the CDR3 DNA reads TGCAGTGCTACCGCTAGCGGGAGGTACGAGCAGTACTTC. Encoded protein: CSATASGRYEQYF.

The chain uses TRBV9 and TRBJ2-1, with no clear D. V was trimmed by 0 bases and J by 5 bases, leaving 12 bases between them. The V gene's germline CDR1 is SGDLS and CDR2 YYNGEE. This CDR3 has 15 amino acids. The CDR3, as DNA: TGTGCCAGCAGCGTAGGTGGCGGAATAAACAATGAGCAGTTCTTC. It is translated as CASSVGGGINNEQFF.

This clonotype was counted a few times. The chain has TRBV29-1 and TRBJ2-7; perhaps D is TRBD1 or TRBD2 (5 bases each). V was cut by 4 bases and J by 6 bases, with 16 bases left in between. Germline V gene data show CDR1 as SQVTM and CDR2 as ANQGSEA. The CDR3 sequence is 13 residues long. The DNA of the CDR3 is TGCAGCGTTGCTCTCGGGGCGCCCTCCGAGCAGTACTTC. Protein product: CSVALGAPSEQYF.

This clonotype was observed many times. In DNA form, the CDR3 reads TGTGCCAGCAGCTTTGATGGGGAGACCCAGTACTTC. It codes for CASSFDGETQYF. V gene TRBV7-9 combines with J gene TRBJ2-5; no reliable D call. Germline CDR1 and CDR2: SEHNR and FQNEAQ (reference sequence). This CDR3 is 12 amino acids long. The ends were cut back, 3 bases at V and 5 bases at J, with 7 bases in the middle.